This T cell receptor beta chain was identified during a study of blood T cell repertoires in COVID-19. Overall study: Sites in the United States, Italy and Spain provided acute and convalescent COVID-19 samples. T cells, B-cell-depleted T cells, or PBMCs provided the cDNA or gDNA that served as material.

V lost 2 bases and J lost 6, with 4 bases in between. CDR1 and CDR2 (germline): LNHDA, SQIVND (reference sequence). The CDR3 length is 12 residues. Per the study methods: How many nucleated cells were present was estimated from reference gene primer amplification. The method was immunoSEQ multiplex PCR; TCRdb's version includes in-frame clones alone and lacks a portion of them. Clone size and V and J calls were adopted from that table, with D and trimming inferred from the DNA. The sample has approximately 15,000 clones; approximately 88% are singletons. The rearrangement links TRBV19 to TRBJ1-4; D gene uncertain. The TCR sequence derives from a human donor in a cohort sampled during active COVID-19. What was sequenced was peripheral blood. Here the CDR3 DNA reads TGTGCCAGTAGTATACAGGATGAAAAACTGTTTTTT. Protein sequence: CASSIQDEKLFF.